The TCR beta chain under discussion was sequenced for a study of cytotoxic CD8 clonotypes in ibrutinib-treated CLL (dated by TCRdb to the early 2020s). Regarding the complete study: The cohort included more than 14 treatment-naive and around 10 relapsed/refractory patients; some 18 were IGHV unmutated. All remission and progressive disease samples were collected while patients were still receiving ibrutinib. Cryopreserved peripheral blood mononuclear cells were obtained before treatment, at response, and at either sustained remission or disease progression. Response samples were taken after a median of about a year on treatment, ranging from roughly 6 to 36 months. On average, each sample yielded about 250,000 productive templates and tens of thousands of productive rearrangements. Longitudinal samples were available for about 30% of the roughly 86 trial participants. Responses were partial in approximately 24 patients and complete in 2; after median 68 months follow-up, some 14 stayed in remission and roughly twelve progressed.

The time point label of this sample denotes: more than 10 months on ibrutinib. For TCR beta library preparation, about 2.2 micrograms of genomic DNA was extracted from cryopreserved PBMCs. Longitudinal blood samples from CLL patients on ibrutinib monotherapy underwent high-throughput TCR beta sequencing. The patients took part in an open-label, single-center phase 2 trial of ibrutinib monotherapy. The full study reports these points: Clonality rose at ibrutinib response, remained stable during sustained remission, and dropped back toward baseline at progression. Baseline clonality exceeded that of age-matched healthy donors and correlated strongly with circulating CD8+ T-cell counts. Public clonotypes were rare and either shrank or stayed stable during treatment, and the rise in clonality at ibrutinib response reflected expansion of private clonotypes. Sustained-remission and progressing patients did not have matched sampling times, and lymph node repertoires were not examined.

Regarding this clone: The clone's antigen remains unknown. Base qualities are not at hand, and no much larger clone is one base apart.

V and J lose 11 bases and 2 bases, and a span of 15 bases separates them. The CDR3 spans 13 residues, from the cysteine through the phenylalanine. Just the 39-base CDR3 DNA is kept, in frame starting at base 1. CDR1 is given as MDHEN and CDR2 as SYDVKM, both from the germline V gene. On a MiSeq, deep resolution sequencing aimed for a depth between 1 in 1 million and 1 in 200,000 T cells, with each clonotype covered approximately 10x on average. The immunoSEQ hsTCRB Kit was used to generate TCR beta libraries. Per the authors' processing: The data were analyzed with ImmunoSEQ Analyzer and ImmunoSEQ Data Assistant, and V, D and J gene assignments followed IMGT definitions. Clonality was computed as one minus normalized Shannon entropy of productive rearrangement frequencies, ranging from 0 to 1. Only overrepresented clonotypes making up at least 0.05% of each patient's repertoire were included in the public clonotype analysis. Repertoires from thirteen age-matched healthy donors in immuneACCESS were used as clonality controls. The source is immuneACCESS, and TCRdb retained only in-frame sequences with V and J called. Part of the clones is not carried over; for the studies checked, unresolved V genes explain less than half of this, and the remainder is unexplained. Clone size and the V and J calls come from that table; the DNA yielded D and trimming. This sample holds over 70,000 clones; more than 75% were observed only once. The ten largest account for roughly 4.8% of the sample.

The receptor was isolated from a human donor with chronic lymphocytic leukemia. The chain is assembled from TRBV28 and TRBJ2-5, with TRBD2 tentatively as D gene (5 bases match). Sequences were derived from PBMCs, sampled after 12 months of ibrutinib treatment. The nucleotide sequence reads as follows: TGTGCCTCCGCCGGGGTCTCTCAAGAGACCCAGTACTTC. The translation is CASAGVSQETQYF.